The present entry profiles one T cell receptor (beta chain) with its context. The specificity of this receptor is unknown. No much larger clone is present one base from it, and per-base qualities are unavailable. This sample is part of a study of blood T cell repertoires in COVID-19 (dated by TCRdb to about 2020). A note on the overall study: Samples from collaborators originated in the United States, Italy and Spain and spanned both the acute and convalescent phases of COVID-19. The material from the prospective study consisted of cDNA or gDNA derived from T cells, B-cell-depleted T cells, or PBMCs. Deeply sampled blood TCRbeta repertoires from subjects exposed to, actively infected with, or recovered from COVID-19 were included in the dataset. A freely available public database, intended as a resource for researchers studying the immune response to SARS-CoV-2, is where the repertoires were released. The samples were drawn from two sources: the first 160 participants of the ongoing ImmuneRACE study, and 1,000 to 1,500 subjects contributed by 6 global collaborators. A de-identified subject ID, COVID-19 status, age in years and sex were almost always included in the sample metadata. Where available, HLA class I and class II types were obtained from metadata supplied by the sample provider rather than from assay-based typing. What the study reported, not specific to this receptor: The quantity of clinical and demographic metadata differed by source and by participant and was supplied without curation.

One collaborating source in Seattle enrolled patients while the patients were actively infected and followed the patients over time throughout the course of disease. Collaborating institutions collected whole blood in K2EDTA tubes following their own protocols. Collaborator samples were shipped for TCRbeta analysis as frozen whole blood, isolated PBMCs, or DNA extracted from either sample type. TCRbeta CDR3 regions were amplified from genomic DNA using the immunoSEQ Assay, a bias-controlled multiplex PCR. The source study handled its data this way. Within the assay, amplification of reference gene primers was used to estimate how many nucleated cells each sample contained. To quantify the absolute abundance of each unique TCRbeta CDR3 rearrangement, sequence reads were collapsed and filtered. For each sample, productive Simpson clonality was calculated as the square root of Simpson's diversity index over productive rearrangements. TCRdb took over this immuneACCESS table, retaining in-frame rearrangements with V and J assigned. Such tables are incomplete; in checked studies, under half of the missing clones stem from an unresolved V gene, and the remainder is unexplained. The V and J calls and clone size were taken over from that table, and D and trimming were inferred from the DNA. Across this sample there are 90,000 to 100,000 clones, with more than 70% seen only once. 2.5% to 3% of the sample is in the top ten clones.

The sample taken for sequencing was peripheral blood. The TCR originated in a man aged 50 to 60 with COVID-19, enrolled during active disease.

The sequenced DNA is TGTGCCAGCAGCCAGGGGAATGAAAAACTGTTTTTT. Its translation reads: CASSQGNEKLFF. The chain is encoded by TRBV7-2 joined to TRBJ1-4; 6 matching bases give a weak D call of TRBD1. From the cysteine up to the phenylalanine, the CDR3 has a length of 12 residues. CDR3 DNA is the only sequence kept; it has 36 bases, read in frame from the first base. V loses 5 bases, J loses 5 bases, and the germline ends lie 6 bases apart. According to the germline V gene, CDR1 reads SGHTA and CDR2 reads FQGNSA.